This is a list of T cell receptor beta chains from one sample in a study of blood T cell repertoires in COVID-19. Assay: immunoSEQ multiplex PCR; the TCRdb copy retains only in-frame clones and omits some. Here the sample spans about 67,000 clones, 86% being singletons. Sequenced: peripheral blood. Every receptor here comes from a man aged 50 to 60 with active COVID-19. Both conserved end residues are part of each CDR3. A D gene is named only where the DNA matches it firmly. Not every row has a clone size; where given, it reads once, few, many or a size class.

TRBD2 . TRBJ2-5 TRBV10-2 CASSEKTSGRQETQYF TGCGCCAGCAGTGAAAAAACTAGCGGGAGGCAAGAGACCCAGTACTTC
. . TRBJ1-6 TRBV3-1/TRBV3-2 CATQGSLHF TGTGCCACCCAGGGTTCCCTCCACTTT
. . TRBJ1-3 TRBV28 CASSLGGNSGNTIYF TGTGCCAGCAGTTTGGGAGGGAACTCTGGAAACACCATATATTTT
. . TRBJ2-2 TRBV7-2 CASSLTAGSNTGELFF TGTGCCAGCAGCTTAACCGCAGGGTCAAACACCGGGGAGCTGTTTTTT
. . TRBJ2-7 TRBV6-6 CASSYQRVWAYEQYF TGTGCCAGCAGTTATCAGCGGGTCTGGGCCTACGAGCAGTACTTC
. . TRBJ1-2 TRBV11-2 CASSLGGSNYGYTF TGTGCCAGCAGCTTAGGGGGCAGTAACTATGGCTACACCTTC
. . TRBJ2-3 TRBV5-1 CASSLGGSGPTDTQYF TGCGCCAGCAGCTTGGGTGGTAGCGGCCCCACAGATACGCAGTATTTT
. once TRBJ1-1 TRBV11-2 CASSPTVTNTEAFF TGTGCCAGCAGCCCGACAGTAACTAACACTGAAGCTTTCTTT
. . TRBJ2-2 TRBV18 CASSTDRVNTGELFF TGTGCCAGCTCAACGGACAGAGTGAACACCGGGGAGCTGTTTTTT
. . TRBJ2-1 TRBV6-5 CASNPTDYNEQFF TGTGCCAGCAATCCCACAGACTACAATGAGCAGTTCTTC
TRBD2 . TRBJ2-7 TRBV19 CASSPGTTLFEQYF TGTGCCAGTAGCCCCGGGACTACCCTTTTCGAGCAGTACTTC
TRBD2 . TRBJ2-7 TRBV7-2 CASSLRTSGVYEQYF TGTGCCAGCAGCCTCAGGACTAGCGGGGTATACGAGCAGTACTTC
. . TRBJ2-1 TRBV11-2 CASSHGNYNEQFF TGTGCCAGCAGCCACGGGAATTACAATGAGCAGTTCTTC
TRBD2 . TRBJ2-7 TRBV4-1 CASSRTSGAVYEQYF TGCGCCAGCAGCCGGACTAGCGGGGCAGTCTACGAGCAGTACTTC
. . TRBJ2-2 TRBV18 CASLPTGTGELFF TGTGCCAGCTTGCCGACCGGGACCGGGGAGCTGTTTTTT
. . TRBJ2-5 TRBV7-9 CASSPHFQQGIRETQYF TGTGCCAGCAGCCCTCATTTCCAGCAGGGAATCCGAGAGACCCAGTACTTC
. . TRBJ2-2 TRBV5-1 CASSLAAQWTGELFF TGCGCCAGCAGCTTGGCTGCACAGTGGACCGGGGAGCTGTTTTTT
. once TRBJ2-1 TRBV5-6 CASSLTGLTGDEQFF TGTGCCAGCAGCTTAACCGGGCTTACCGGGGATGAGCAGTTCTTC
TRBD1 . TRBJ2-7 TRBV2 CASNPPGQGTGQYF TGTGCCAGCAACCCCCCGGGACAGGGGACCGGGCAGTACTTC
. . TRBJ2-5 TRBV10-3 CAIRDYLQETQYF TGTGCCATCAGGGACTACCTCCAAGAGACCCAGTACTTC
. . TRBJ1-1 TRBV21-1 CASSKWGVGTEAFF .
TRBD1 once TRBJ1-5 TRBV7-2 CASSRTGANNQPQHF TGTGCCAGCAGCAGAACAGGGGCCAATAATCAGCCCCAGCATTTT
TRBD1 . TRBJ2-7 TRBV28 CASSRMGQLYEQYF TGTGCCAGCAGTCGTATGGGACAGCTATACGAGCAGTACTTC
. . TRBJ1-1 TRBV18 CASSPRTATEAFF TGTGCCAGCTCACCTAGGACTGCTACTGAAGCTTTCTTT
. few TRBJ2-7 TRBV7-2 CASSPWRGVEQYF TGTGCCAGCAGCCCCTGGAGGGGAGTCGAGCAGTACTTC
. . TRBJ1-2 TRBV6-5 CASSPDRFYGYTF TGTGCCAGCAGCCCCGACAGGTTCTATGGCTACACCTTC
. . TRBJ2-7 TRBV19 CASNYRPGAYEQYF TGTGCCAGTAACTATCGTCCAGGGGCCTACGAGCAGTACTTC
. . TRBJ2-7 TRBV28 CASSFDVTGTNHLSYEQYF TGTGCCAGCAGTTTCGATGTAACAGGGACGAATCACCTCTCCTACGAGCAGTACTTC
. . TRBJ1-2 TRBV28 CATDSAKRGYTF TGTGCCACAGACTCTGCGAAAAGAGGCTACACCTTC
. . TRBJ2-3 TRBV24-1 CATSDSRDFTDTQYF TGTGCCACCAGTGATTCCCGGGACTTCACAGATACGCAGTATTTT
. once TRBJ1-2 TRBV5-1 CASSGSTGKGGYTF TGCGCCAGCAGCGGATCGACGGGGAAGGGCGGCTACACCTTC
TRBD1 . TRBJ2-5 TRBV11-1 CASSLRRQGETQYF TGTGCCAGCAGCTTAAGAAGACAGGGAGAGACCCAGTACTTC
TRBD1 many TRBJ2-7 TRBV11-3 CASRDSSYEQYF TGTGCCAGCCGGGACAGCTCCTACGAGCAGTACTTC
. . TRBJ1-1 TRBV5-1 CASSLGLSGTEAFF TGCGCCAGCAGCTTGGGGTTGAGCGGCACTGAAGCTTTCTTT
. . TRBJ1-1 TRBV6-6 CASSFQDTEAFF TGTGCCAGCAGTTTTCAGGACACTGAAGCTTTCTTT
. . TRBJ1-3 TRBV7-9 CASSFEGNSGNTIYF TGTGCCAGCAGCTTCGAGGGCAACTCTGGAAACACCATATATTTT
. . TRBJ2-7 TRBV19 CASSILGGSYEQYF TGTGCCAGTAGTATATTAGGGGGCTCCTACGAGCAGTACTTC
TRBD1 . TRBJ2-3 TRBV9 CASTETGGGTDTQYF TGTGCCAGCACCGAAACAGGGGGCGGCACAGATACGCAGTATTTT